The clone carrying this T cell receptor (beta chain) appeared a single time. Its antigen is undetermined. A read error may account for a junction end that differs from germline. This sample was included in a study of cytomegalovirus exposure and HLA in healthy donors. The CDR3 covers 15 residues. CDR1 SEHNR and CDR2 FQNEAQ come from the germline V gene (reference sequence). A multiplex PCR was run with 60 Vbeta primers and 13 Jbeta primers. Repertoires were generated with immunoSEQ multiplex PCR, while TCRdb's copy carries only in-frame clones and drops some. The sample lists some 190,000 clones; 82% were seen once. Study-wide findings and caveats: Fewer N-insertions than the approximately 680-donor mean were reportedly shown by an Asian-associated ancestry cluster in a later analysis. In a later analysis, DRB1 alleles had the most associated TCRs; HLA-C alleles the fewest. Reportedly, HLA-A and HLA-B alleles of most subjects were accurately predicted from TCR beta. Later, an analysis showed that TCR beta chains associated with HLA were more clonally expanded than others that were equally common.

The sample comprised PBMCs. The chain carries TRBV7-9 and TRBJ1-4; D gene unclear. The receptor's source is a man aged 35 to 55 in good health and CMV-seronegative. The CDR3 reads CASSSPKSNNVKLFF. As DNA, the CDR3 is TGTGCCAGCAGCTCCCCGAAATCTAATAATGTAAAACTGTTTTTT.